These 9 T cell receptor beta chains originate from one sample sequenced in a study of cytomegalovirus exposure and HLA in healthy donors. 60 Vbeta and 13 Jbeta primers were used in PCR. Clones were read by immunoSEQ multiplex PCR, and TCRdb kept only the in-frame ones, dropping some. The table lists about 120,000 clones, roughly 80% of them singletons. Material: PBMCs. The receptors shown here come from a man aged 60 to 75 in good health and CMV-seropositive.

The chain links TRBV5-4 to TRBJ1-1, with D uncertain. Between the trimmed V and J ends, which lost 4 bases and 3 bases, there was a span of 13 bases. This CDR3 contains 14 residues. Per the germline V gene, CDR1 is SGHNT and CDR2 is YYREEE (reference sequence). In nucleotides, the CDR3 is TGTGCCAGCAGCCGACAAGGTTCAGACACTGAAGCTTTCTTT. Its translation is CASSRQGSDTEAFF.

This chain uses TRBV5-1 with TRBJ1-2, with D possibly TRBD1 on 5 matching bases. This CDR3 comprises 15 residues. CDR1 is SGHRS and CDR2 is YFSETQ in the germline V gene. The germline V and J ends were trimmed by 0 bases and 4 bases, with 13 bases remaining between them. CDR3 residues: CASSLAGGRSYGYTF. DNA for the CDR3: TGCGCCAGCAGCTTGGCCGGGGGTAGGTCCTATGGCTACACCTTC.

This chain uses TRBV19 with TRBJ1-1, with D uncertain. The CDR3 covers 12 residues. The V gene's germline CDR1 is LNHDA and CDR2 SQIVND (reference sequence). V lost 0 bases and J lost 7, with 6 bases in between. Here the CDR3 reads CASSIDRVEAFF. The DNA for the CDR3 is TGTGCCAGTAGTATAGATCGGGTTGAAGCTTTCTTT.

The chain links TRBV15 to TRBJ1-4, with 7 bases that match TRBD1. V was pared by 4 bases and J by 7 bases, with 9 bases of the junction left unmatched. Per germline, CDR1 LNHNV and CDR2 YYDKDF (reference sequence). The CDR3 sequence is 15 residues long. The CDR3 DNA is TGTGCCACCAGCACCGGACAGGTCGTGGGTGAAAAACTGTTTTTT. This gives the protein CATSTGQVVGEKLFF.

This clone was counted between two and nine times. This chain links TRBV5-6 with TRBJ1-5; D call uncertain. The germline V gene has CDR1 SGHDT and CDR2 YYEEEE. The CDR3 consists of 12 residues. V dropped 0 bases and J dropped 5 bases, with 3 bases sitting between them. The CDR3 bases are TGTGCCAGCAGCTTGGTCGATCAGCCCCAGCATTTT. It yields the protein CASSLVDQPQHF. The whole variable domain, filled in from reference TRBV5-6 and TRBJ1-5, reads DAGVTQSPTHLIKTRGQQVTLRCSPKSGHDTVSWYQQALGQGPQFIFQYYEEEERQRGNFPDRFSGHQFPNYSSELNVNALLLGDSALYLCASSLVDQPQHFGDGTRLSIL.

Only a few counts were recorded for this clone. The rearrangement uses TRBV15 and TRBJ1-5, with 12 bases that match TRBD1. The V and J ends lost 5 bases and 3 bases, in that order; junction bases with no gene match: 11. This CDR3 comprises 18 residues. Germline V CDR1 and CDR2: LNHNV, YYDKDF (reference sequence). CDR3 amino acids: CATSGTGGSGGDNQPQHF. CDR3 coding DNA: TGTGCCACCAGCGGGACAGGGGGCTCTGGGGGTGACAATCAGCCCCAGCATTTT.

V gene TRBV2 combines with J gene TRBJ2-5, with 13 nucleotides matching TRBD2. The CDR3 runs to 18 residues. The trim removed 1 base at V and 1 base at J, leaving 6 bases unmatched. Germline lookup yields CDR1 SNHLY and CDR2 FYNNEI. The CDR3 sequence is CASSEGKLAGGPQETQYF. The CDR3 bases are TGTGCCAGCAGTGAAGGGAAACTAGCGGGAGGGCCCCAAGAGACCCAGTACTTC.

The gene calls are TRBV5-1 and TRBJ2-5; D possibly corresponds to TRBD2 (5 bases). TRBJ2-7 matches the DNA end more closely, so the J call is doubtful. Germline assignment: CDR1 SGHRS and CDR2 YFSETQ. The CDR3 runs 13 residues. Here the CDR3 DNA reads TGCGCCAGCAGACACGGAGAGGGTGACGAGCAGTACTTC. Protein sequence: CASRHGEGDEQYF.

The V call is TRBV18, the J call TRBJ2-7; 9 bases are shared with TRBD2. Per the germline V gene, CDR1 is KGHSH and CDR2 is LQKENI. V trimming: 3 bases; J trimming: 4 bases; junction bases outside the gene matches: 4. The CDR3 contains 14 residues. The chain's CDR3 is CASSPRLAEYEQYF. DNA for the CDR3: TGTGCCAGCTCACCGCGACTAGCGGAATACGAGCAGTACTTC.